These T cell receptor beta chains were read from a single sample in a study of regulatory T cells in long-lasting Graves disease. TCRdb re-called the multiplex PCR reads with MiXCR, one entry per CDR3 protein. The sample records 400,000 to 500,000 distinct CDR3 sequences, approximately 15% being singletons. The same data also went into a second study, on T cells in Graves' hyperthyroidism and ophthalmopathy.

The sample here was peripheral blood mononuclear cells (PBMCs), taken at new diagnosis, from a patient treated with antithyroid drugs. These receptors were collected from a woman in her twenties or thirties with Graves disease. Both conserved end residues are part of each CDR3. The order of the fields is CDR3 DNA, CDR3 protein, V gene, clone size, J gene, D gene. A D gene is named only where the DNA matches it firmly. Part of the rows lack a size; the others show once, few, many or a class for expanded clones.

TGTGCCAGCAGTGCCAAACCGAACACTGAAGCTTTCTTT,CASSAKPNTEAFF,TRBV6-1,many,TRBJ1-1,-
TGTGCCAGCAGCTTAGATGGGACCGGGACTGGGACCCAGTACTTC,CASSLDGTGTGTQYF,TRBV7-7,-,TRBJ2-5,-
TGTGCCAGCAGCTCTTACTACCGGGACAGGGACTCCTACGAGCAGTACTTC,CASSSYYRDRDSYEQYF,TRBV7-9,-,TRBJ2-7,TRBD1
TGTGCCAGCAGTGATCCGGCGGGGGATCAGTACGAGCAGTACTTC,CASSDPAGDQYEQYF,TRBV2,many,TRBJ2-7,TRBD2
TGTGCCAGCAGTTTAGTGGGGACTAGCGGGAGTTATTTCTACAATGAGCAGTTCTTC,CASSLVGTSGSYFYNEQFF,TRBV27,many,TRBJ2-1,TRBD2
TGTGCCAGCAGTCCCTCACCGGACTATGGGGGAGAGACCCAGTACTTC,CASSPSPDYGGETQYF,TRBV28,many,TRBJ2-5,-
TGTGCTAGTGGTTTGGTACTAGCGGGAGTGGGTGAGCAGTTCTTC,CASGLVLAGVGEQFF,TRBV12-5,few,TRBJ2-1,TRBD2
TGTGCCAGCAGGAAGGAGGGCTTCCGCTCCTACAATGAGCAGTTCTTC,CASRKEGFRSYNEQFF,TRBV12-3/TRBV12-4,many,TRBJ2-1,-
TGTGCCAGCAGCGCCCGAGACAGGAACAACTATGGCTACACCTTC,CASSARDRNNYGYTF,TRBV9,few,TRBJ1-2,-
TGCGCCAGCAGCTTGCCAACCGGGGCTTATGGCTACACCTTC,CASSLPTGAYGYTF,TRBV5-1,-,TRBJ1-2,-
TGTGCCAGCACCTTAGGGACTAGCGGGTCCTACAATGAGCAGTTCTTC,CASTLGTSGSYNEQFF,TRBV5-6,few,TRBJ2-1,TRBD2
TGTGCCAGCGACCGGCTAGCGGGAGGGCGCTACGAGCAGTACTTC,CASDRLAGGRYEQYF,TRBV2,many,TRBJ2-7,TRBD2
TGTGCCAGCAGCTTTGGGGACTACAATGAGCAGTTCTTC,CASSFGDYNEQFF,TRBV5-4,-,TRBJ2-1,-
TGTGCCAGCAGTTACTCGATGGGGGGAGCGGCAGATACGCAGTATTTT,CASSYSMGGAADTQYF,TRBV6-5,many,TRBJ2-3,-
TGTGCTAGTGGAGACAGCCAAGAGACCCAGTACTTC,CASGDSQETQYF,TRBV12-5,-,TRBJ2-5,-
TGTGCCGTCGGGGGGCGGAACACCGGGGAGCTGTTTTTT,CAVGGRNTGELFF,TRBV6-1,few,TRBJ2-2,-
TGCAGCGTCGTGGACAGGGGGCCCTCGAATGAGCAGTTCTTC,CSVVDRGPSNEQFF,TRBV29-1,many,TRBJ2-1,TRBD1
TGTGCCAGCATGAGGGATCAAGTGGGAGATGAAAAACTGTTTTTT,CASMRDQVGDEKLFF,TRBV6-1,few,TRBJ1-4,-
TGTGCCACCAGTGATCCTCGCCCTGGGGAAGAGACCCAGTACTTC,CATSDPRPGEETQYF,TRBV24-1,many,TRBJ2-5,-
TGCAGTGCAACGAACTGGAATCAGCCCCAGCATTTT,CSATNWNQPQHF,TRBV20-1,few,TRBJ1-5,-
TGTGCCAGCAGTGAATACGAAAGGAACACCGGGGAGCTGTTTTTT,CASSEYERNTGELFF,TRBV25-1,few,TRBJ2-2,-
TGTGCCAGCAGTGCAGGGGACACAGATACGCAGTATTTT,CASSAGDTDTQYF,TRBV6-2/TRBV6-3,few,TRBJ2-3,-
TGTGCCTGGACCGGACAGGGGGGATACGAGCAGTACTTC,CAWTGQGGYEQYF,TRBV30,few,TRBJ2-7,TRBD1
TGTGCCAGCAGCGCGGGACTAGCGGGTTACAATGAGCAGTTCTTC,CASSAGLAGYNEQFF,TRBV2,-,TRBJ2-1,TRBD2
TGCGCCAGCAGCCAGTCGGTGAGTGGTTCATACACCTACGAGCAGTACTTC,CASSQSVSGSYTYEQYF,TRBV4-1,many,TRBJ2-7,-
TGTGCCAGCTCACCACTAACAGGGTACTCCTACGAGCAGTACTTC,CASSPLTGYSYEQYF,TRBV18,few,TRBJ2-7,-